This T cell receptor beta chain originates from a study of T cells expressing NK-cell markers. TCRdb re-called the 5' RACE reads and gives one entry per CDR3 protein, without DNA. Recorded for this sample: 300,000 to 450,000 distinct CDR3 sequences. Germline CDR1 is DFQATT and CDR2 is SNEGSKA (reference sequence). This CDR3 has 16 residues. This TCR came from a man aged 18-70 years in good health. Sequenced material: blood T cells: a sorted CD56 or NKG2C T cell subset, CD4+ or CD8+ T cells, or bulk PBMC T cells (not recorded which). The rearrangement uses TRBV20-1 and TRBJ2-7; TCRdb picks TRBD2, but there is no DNA to check that call. The CDR3 loop is CSARRLAGVVTYEQYF.